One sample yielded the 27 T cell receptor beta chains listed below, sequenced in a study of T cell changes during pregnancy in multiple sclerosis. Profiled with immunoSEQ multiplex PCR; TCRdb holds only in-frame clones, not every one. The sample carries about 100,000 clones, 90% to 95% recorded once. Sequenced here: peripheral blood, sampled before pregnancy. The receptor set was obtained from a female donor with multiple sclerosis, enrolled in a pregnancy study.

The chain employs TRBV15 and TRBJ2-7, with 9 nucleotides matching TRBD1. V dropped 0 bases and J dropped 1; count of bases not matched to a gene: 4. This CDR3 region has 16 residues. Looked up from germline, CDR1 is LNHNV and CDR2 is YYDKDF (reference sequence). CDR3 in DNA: TGTGCCACCAGCAGAGATCGGGGGACAGGGTCCTACGAGCAGTACTTC. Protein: CATSRDRGTGSYEQYF.

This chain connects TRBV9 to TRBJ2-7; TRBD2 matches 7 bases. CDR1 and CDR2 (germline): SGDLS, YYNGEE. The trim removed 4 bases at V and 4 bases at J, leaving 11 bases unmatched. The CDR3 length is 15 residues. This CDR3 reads CASSPLGGGPYEQYF. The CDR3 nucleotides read TGTGCCAGCAGCCCCCTGGGGGGAGGGCCGTACGAGCAGTACTTC.

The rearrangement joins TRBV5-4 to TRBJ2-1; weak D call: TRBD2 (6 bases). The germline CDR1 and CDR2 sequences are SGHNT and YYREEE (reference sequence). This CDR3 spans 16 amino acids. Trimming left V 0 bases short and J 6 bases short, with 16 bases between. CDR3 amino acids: CASSLVAGLPTNEQFF. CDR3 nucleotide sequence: TGTGCCAGCAGCTTGGTTGCGGGACTGCCCACCAATGAGCAGTTCTTC.

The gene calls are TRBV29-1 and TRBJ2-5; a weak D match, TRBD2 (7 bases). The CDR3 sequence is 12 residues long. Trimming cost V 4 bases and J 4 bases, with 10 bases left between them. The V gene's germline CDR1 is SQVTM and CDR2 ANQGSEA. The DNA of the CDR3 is TGCAGCGTTGCCGGGGGGCCAGAGACCCAGTACTTC. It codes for CSVAGGPETQYF.

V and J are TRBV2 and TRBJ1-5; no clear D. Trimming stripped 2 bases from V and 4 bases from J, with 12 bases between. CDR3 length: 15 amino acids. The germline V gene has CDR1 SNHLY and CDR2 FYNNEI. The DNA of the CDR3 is TGTGCCAGCAGTGAATTTATCCAGGTTAATCAGCCCCAGCATTTT. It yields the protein CASSEFIQVNQPQHF.

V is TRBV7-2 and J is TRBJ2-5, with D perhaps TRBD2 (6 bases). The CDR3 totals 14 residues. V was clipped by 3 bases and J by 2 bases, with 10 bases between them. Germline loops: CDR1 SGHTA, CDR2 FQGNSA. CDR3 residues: CASSFRGRQETQYF. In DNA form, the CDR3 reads TGTGCCAGCAGCTTTCGGGGGAGACAAGAGACCCAGTACTTC.

CDR3 sequence (DNA): TGTGCCAGCAGCCAGGGCTACTCTGGAAACACCATATATTTT. Amino acid sequence: CASSQGYSGNTIYF. V gene TRBV11-2 combines with J gene TRBJ1-3; perhaps TRBD1 as D (5 bases). CDR3 length equals 14 residues. With 5 bases removed from V and 0 bases from J, the gap between germline ends came to 8 bases. In germline, CDR1 is SGHAT, CDR2 FQNNGV.

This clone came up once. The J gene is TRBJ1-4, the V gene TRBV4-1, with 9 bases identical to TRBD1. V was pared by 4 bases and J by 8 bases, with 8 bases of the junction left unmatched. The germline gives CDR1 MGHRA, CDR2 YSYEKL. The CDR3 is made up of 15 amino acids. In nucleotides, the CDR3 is TGCGCCAGCAGCCCTGAGGGGACAGGGTGGGAAAAACTGTTTTTT. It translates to CASSPEGTGWEKLFF.

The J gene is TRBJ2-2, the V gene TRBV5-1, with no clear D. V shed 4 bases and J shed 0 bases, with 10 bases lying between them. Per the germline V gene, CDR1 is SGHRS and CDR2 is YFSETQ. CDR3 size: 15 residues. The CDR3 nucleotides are TGCGCCAGCAGCCCGATGAGCGCGAACACCGGGGAGCTGTTTTTT. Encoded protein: CASSPMSANTGELFF. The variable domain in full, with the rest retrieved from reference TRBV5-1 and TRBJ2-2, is KAGVTQTPRYLIKTRGQQVTLSCSPISGHRSVSWYQQTPGQGLQFLFEYFSETQRNKGNFPGRFSGRQFSNSRSEMNVSTLELGDSALYLCASSPMSANTGELFFGEGSRLTVL.

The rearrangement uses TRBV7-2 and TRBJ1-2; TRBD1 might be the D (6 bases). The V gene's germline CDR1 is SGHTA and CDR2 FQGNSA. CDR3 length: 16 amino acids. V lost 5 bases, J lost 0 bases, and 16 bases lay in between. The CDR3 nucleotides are TGTGCCAGCAGCCTAGGGGGGGGGCGCACTAACTATGGCTACACCTTC. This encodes CASSLGGGRTNYGYTF.

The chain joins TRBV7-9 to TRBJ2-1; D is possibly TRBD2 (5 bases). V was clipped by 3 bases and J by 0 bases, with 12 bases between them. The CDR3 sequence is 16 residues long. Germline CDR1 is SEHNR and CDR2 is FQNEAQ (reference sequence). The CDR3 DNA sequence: TGTGCCAGCAGCTTTAGAGCGGCAGACTCCTACAATGAGCAGTTCTTC. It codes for CASSFRAADSYNEQFF.

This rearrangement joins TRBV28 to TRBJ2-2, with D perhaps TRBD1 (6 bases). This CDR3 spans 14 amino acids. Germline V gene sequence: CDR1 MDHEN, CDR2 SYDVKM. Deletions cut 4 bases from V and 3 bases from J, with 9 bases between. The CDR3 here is CASSYRVDTGELFF. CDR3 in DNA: TGTGCCAGCAGTTACAGGGTCGACACCGGGGAGCTGTTTTTT.

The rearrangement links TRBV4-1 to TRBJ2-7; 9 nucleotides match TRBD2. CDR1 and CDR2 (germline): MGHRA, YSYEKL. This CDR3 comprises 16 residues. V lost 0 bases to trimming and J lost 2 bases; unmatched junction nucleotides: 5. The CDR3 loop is CASSQDRREGAYEQYF. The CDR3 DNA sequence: TGCGCCAGCAGCCAAGATCGGCGGGAGGGGGCCTACGAGCAGTACTTC.

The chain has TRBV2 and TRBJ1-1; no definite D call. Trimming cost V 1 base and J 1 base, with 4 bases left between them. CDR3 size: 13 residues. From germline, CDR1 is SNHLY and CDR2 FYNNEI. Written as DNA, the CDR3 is TGTGCCAGCAGTGAAGGCAGGAACACTGAAGCTTTCTTT. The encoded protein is CASSEGRNTEAFF.

The CDR3 loop is CASSIPPAGSGEQFF. The DNA for the CDR3 is TGTGCCAGTAGTATACCTCCGGCGGGTTCGGGTGAGCAGTTCTTC. The genes are TRBV19 and TRBJ2-1, with a weak D call TRBD2 (5 bases). Trimming cost V 2 bases and J 9 bases, with 17 bases left between them. The germline V gene has CDR1 LNHDA and CDR2 SQIVND (reference sequence). This CDR3 has 15 residues.

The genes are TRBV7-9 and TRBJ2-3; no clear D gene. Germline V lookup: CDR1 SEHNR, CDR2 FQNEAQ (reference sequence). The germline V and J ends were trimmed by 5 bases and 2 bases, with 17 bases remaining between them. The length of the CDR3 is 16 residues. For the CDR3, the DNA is TGTGCCAGCAGCGATGAGACATCAAGTTTCACAGATACGCAGTATTTT. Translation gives CASSDETSSFTDTQYF.

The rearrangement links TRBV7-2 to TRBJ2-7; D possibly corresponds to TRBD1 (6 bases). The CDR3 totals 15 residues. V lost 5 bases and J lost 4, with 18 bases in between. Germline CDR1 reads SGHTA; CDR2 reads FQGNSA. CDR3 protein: CASSPRGASVYEQYF. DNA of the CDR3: TGTGCCAGCAGCCCCAGGGGCGCCTCCGTGTACGAGCAGTACTTC.

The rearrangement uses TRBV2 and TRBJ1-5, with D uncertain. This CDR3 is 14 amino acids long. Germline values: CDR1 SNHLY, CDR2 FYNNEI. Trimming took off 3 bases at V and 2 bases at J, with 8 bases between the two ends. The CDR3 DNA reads TGTGCCAGCAGTGAGCAGCGGGGCAATCAGCCCCAGCATTTT. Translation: CASSEQRGNQPQHF.

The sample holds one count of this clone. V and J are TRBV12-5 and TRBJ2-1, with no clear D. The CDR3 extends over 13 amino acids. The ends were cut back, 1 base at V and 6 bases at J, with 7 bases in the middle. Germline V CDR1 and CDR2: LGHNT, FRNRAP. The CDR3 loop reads CASGLGPVNEQFF. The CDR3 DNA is TGTGCTAGTGGTTTGGGGCCAGTCAATGAGCAGTTCTTC.

The CDR3 DNA is TGTGCCAGCAGTTTCGACAGTTACTACGAGCAGTACTTC. Translated, it gives CASSFDSYYEQYF. This chain links TRBV27 with TRBJ2-7, with a tentative D call TRBD1 (5 bases). V was clipped by 3 bases and J by 3 bases, with 9 bases between them. Germline V gene sequence: CDR1 MNHEY, CDR2 SMNVEV (reference sequence). The CDR3 sequence is 13 residues long.

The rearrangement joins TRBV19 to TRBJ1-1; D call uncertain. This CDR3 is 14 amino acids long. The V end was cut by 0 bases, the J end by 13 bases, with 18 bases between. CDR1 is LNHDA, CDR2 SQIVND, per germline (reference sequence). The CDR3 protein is CASSIDPAFLARFF. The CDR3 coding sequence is TGTGCCAGTAGTATAGATCCGGCGTTTCTAGCTCGTTTCTTT.

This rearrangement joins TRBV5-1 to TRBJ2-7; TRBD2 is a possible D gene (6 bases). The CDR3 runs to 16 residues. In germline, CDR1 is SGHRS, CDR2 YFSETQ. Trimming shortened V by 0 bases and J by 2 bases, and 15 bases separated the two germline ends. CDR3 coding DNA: TGCGCCAGCAGCTTGGCCGCGGGGCCCCTTCCCTACGAGCAGTACTTC. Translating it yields CASSLAAGPLPYEQYF.

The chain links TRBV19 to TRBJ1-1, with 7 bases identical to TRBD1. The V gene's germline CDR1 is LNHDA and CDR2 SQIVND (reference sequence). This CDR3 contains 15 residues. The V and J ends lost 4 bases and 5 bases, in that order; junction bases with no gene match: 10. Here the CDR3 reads CASSTRQGSGTEAFF. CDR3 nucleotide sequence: TGTGCCAGTAGTACACGACAGGGATCTGGAACTGAAGCTTTCTTT.

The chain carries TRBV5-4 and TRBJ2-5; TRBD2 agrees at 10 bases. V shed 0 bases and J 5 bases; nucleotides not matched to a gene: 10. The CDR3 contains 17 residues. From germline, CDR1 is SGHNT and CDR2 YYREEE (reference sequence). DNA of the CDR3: TGTGCCAGCAGCTTGGTGAGGTCTAGCGGGAGTGGGGAGACCCAGTACTTC. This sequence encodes CASSLVRSSGSGETQYF.

The CDR3 bases are TGTGCCAGCAGCCAAGAGACAGTAACTCCTGAAGCTTTCTTT. This sequence encodes CASSQETVTPEAFF. V gene TRBV5-6 combines with J gene TRBJ1-1; D is possibly TRBD1 (5 bases). Trimming stripped 4 bases from V and 6 bases from J, with 16 bases between. CDR3 length: 14 amino acids. Germline loops: CDR1 SGHDT, CDR2 YYEEEE.

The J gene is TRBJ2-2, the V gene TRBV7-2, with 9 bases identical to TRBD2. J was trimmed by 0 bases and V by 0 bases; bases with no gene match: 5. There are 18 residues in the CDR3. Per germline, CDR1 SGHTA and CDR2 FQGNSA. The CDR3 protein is CASSLAPGLATNTGELFF. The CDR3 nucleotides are TGTGCCAGCAGCTTAGCGCCGGGACTAGCTACGAACACCGGGGAGCTGTTTTTT.

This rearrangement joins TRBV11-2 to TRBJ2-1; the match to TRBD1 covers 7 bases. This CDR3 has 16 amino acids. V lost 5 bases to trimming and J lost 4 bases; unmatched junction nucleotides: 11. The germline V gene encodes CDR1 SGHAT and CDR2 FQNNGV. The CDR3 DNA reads TGTGCCAGCAGCCGCCCAACCGGGACAGCGTACAATGAGCAGTTCTTC. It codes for CASSRPTGTAYNEQFF.